The rows below give T cell receptor beta chains drawn from one sample of a study of T-cell memory formation after mild COVID-19. TCRdb used MiXCR to reprocess the 5' RACE reads, holding one entry per CDR3 protein. The repertoire holds almost 35,000 distinct CDR3 sequences, with around 8% as singletons. Sequenced: PBMCs or a T cell subset sorted from them (not recorded which). The receptors were sampled from a man between 18 and 35 years old who had mild COVID-19 (a few samples of this study predate the infection). Cell type and time point are not known. CDR3s include the opening cysteine and the closing phenylalanine or tryptophan. Each record gives: V gene, clone size, D gene, J gene, CDR3 protein, CDR3 DNA. The D gene is left open where the match is weak. Size tells how often a clone was seen (once, few, many) or the class of an expanded clone, and some rows leave it out.

TRBV5-1	many	.	TRBJ1-1	CASSWDVGTEAFF	TGCGCCAGCAGCTGGGACGTTGGCACTGAAGCTTTCTTT
TRBV27	few	.	TRBJ1-5	CASSAAGAGNQPQHF	TGTGCCAGCAGTGCCGCCGGGGCTGGCAATCAGCCCCAGCATTTT
TRBV7-8	few	.	TRBJ1-3	CASSPQGAGNTIYF	TGTGCCAGCAGTCCACAAGGTGCTGGAAACACCATATATTTT
TRBV5-4	many	TRBD1	TRBJ2-3	CASSSPDRVLTDTQYF	TGTGCCAGCAGTTCCCCGGACAGGGTGTTAACAGATACGCAGTATTTT
TRBV6-2/TRBV6-3	many	.	TRBJ1-1	CASYRSLNTEAFF	TGTGCCAGCTATAGAAGTTTGAACACTGAAGCTTTCTTT
TRBV5-1	many	TRBD1	TRBJ2-7	CASSSGTGVRFEQYF	TGCGCCAGCAGCTCCGGGACAGGGGTCCGTTTTGAGCAGTACTTC
TRBV5-1	few	.	TRBJ2-5	CASSFRVGETQYF	TGCGCCAGCAGCTTCCGGGTTGGGGAGACCCAGTACTTC
TRBV24-1	many	TRBD1	TRBJ2-1	CATSPGGFYNEQFF	TGTGCCACCAGTCCAGGGGGTTTCTACAATGAGCAGTTCTTC
TRBV11-1	.	TRBD2	TRBJ2-2	CACRWTSGETGELFF	TGTGCCTGCAGGTGGACTAGCGGGGAGACCGGGGAGCTGTTTTTT
TRBV6-5	.	.	TRBJ2-3	CASTKTRASTDTQYF	TGTGCCAGCACCAAAACAAGGGCTAGCACAGATACGCAGTATTTT
TRBV5-1	many	TRBD2	TRBJ2-5	CASSQTSGGSETQYF	TGCGCCAGCAGTCAGACTAGCGGGGGGAGTGAGACCCAGTACTTC
TRBV6-1	many	.	TRBJ1-5	CASSEAEGRGQPQHF	TGTGCCAGCAGTGAAGCGGAGGGGAGGGGTCAGCCCCAGCATTTT
TRBV12-5	many	.	TRBJ1-1	CASGLAGRAVEAFF	TGTGCTAGTGGTTTGGCTGGCAGGGCAGTGGAAGCTTTCTTT
TRBV18	.	.	TRBJ2-5	CASSPDGYRQETQYF	TGTGCCAGCTCACCGGACGGCTACCGGCAAGAGACCCAGTACTTC
TRBV2	.	.	TRBJ2-7	CASSGQATYEQYF	TGTGCCAGCAGTGGACAGGCCACCTACGAGCAGTACTTC
TRBV20-1	many	.	TRBJ2-1	CSALAVGGRSYNEQFF	TGCAGTGCCTTGGCAGTGGGGGGCAGGTCCTACAATGAGCAGTTCTTC
TRBV6-5	.	.	TRBJ1-1	CASSYQVGANTEAFF	TGTGCCAGCAGTTACCAAGTGGGGGCGAACACTGAAGCTTTCTTT
TRBV7-2	many	.	TRBJ2-3	CASSLEESTDTQYF	TGTGCCAGCAGCTTAGAGGAGAGCACAGATACGCAGTATTTT
TRBV7-7	many	.	TRBJ1-6	CASSLVPNSPLHF	TGTGCTAGCAGCTTAGTTCCTAATTCACCCCTCCACTTT
TRBV28	many	.	TRBJ2-5	CASSLLKKTQYF	TGTGCCAGCAGTCTCCTAAAGAAGACCCAGTACTTC
TRBV9	many	.	TRBJ1-1	CASSVSGMNTEAFF	TGTGCCAGCAGCGTATCCGGAATGAACACTGAAGCTTTCTTT
TRBV12-3/TRBV12-4	many	.	TRBJ2-2	CASSGPGGTTGELFF	TGTGCCAGCAGTGGACCCGGGGGAACCACCGGGGAGCTGTTTTTT
TRBV10-3	few	.	TRBJ2-3	CAISESYPGTGTDTQYF	TGTGCCATCAGTGAGTCGTATCCGGGGACCGGCACAGATACGCAGTATTTT
TRBV7-3	many	.	TRBJ1-1	CASSLGVSNTEAFF	TGTGCCAGCAGCTTGGGGGTATCCAACACTGAAGCTTTCTTT
TRBV6-5	many	.	TRBJ1-3	CASQRVVGGGNTIYF	TGTGCCAGCCAGAGGGTTGTTGGTGGCGGAAACACCATATATTTT
TRBV4-3	many	.	TRBJ1-2	CASSQDWDWPGGYTF	TGCGCCAGCAGCCAAGATTGGGATTGGCCTGGGGGCTACACCTTC
TRBV20-1	once	.	TRBJ2-7	CSAIRGDRREQYF	TGCAGTGCTATTCGGGGAGATAGGAGAGAGCAGTACTTC